The source of this TCR beta chain is a study of T cells expressing NK-cell markers. Study overall: It was sorted CD3+CD56+NKG2C+, CD3+CD56+NKG2C- and CD3+CD56-NKG2C+ T cells that supplied the TCR beta repertoires. Of eight sequenced donors, seven were HCMV-seropositive and one HCMV-seronegative.

This CDR3 has 12 residues. Germline V gene lookup returns CDR1 SQVTM and CDR2 ANQGSEA. 5'RACE template switching with UMIs generated TCR beta cDNA. Using the 5' RACE reads, TCRdb records one entry per CDR3 protein without DNA. This repertoire includes some 410,000 distinct CDR3 sequences. The genes are TRBV29-1 and TRBJ2-1. The sequence came from a woman aged 18 to 75 in good health. The sample taken for sequencing was blood T cells: a sorted CD56 or NKG2C T cell subset, CD4+ or CD8+ T cells, or bulk PBMC T cells (not recorded which). The CDR3 protein is CSVLIPGDEQFF.